The rows below give T cell receptor beta chains drawn from one sample of a study of T-cell memory formation after mild COVID-19. TCRdb independently ran MiXCR on the 5' RACE reads; one entry per CDR3 protein. The sample lists about 110,000 distinct CDR3 sequences; around an eighth were seen once. What was sequenced was PBMCs or a T cell subset sorted from them (not recorded which). The origin of the receptors is a man between 18 and 29 years old who had mild COVID-19 (a few samples of this study predate the infection). Cell type and time point are not known. CDR3s include the opening cysteine and the closing phenylalanine or tryptophan.

v_gene	j_gene	CDR3aa
TRBV4-1	TRBJ2-3	CASSPYQRDTQYF
TRBV7-2	TRBJ1-1	CASSLRRTGNPEAFF
TRBV12-3/TRBV12-4	TRBJ2-1	CASSPGGWEQFF
TRBV9	TRBJ2-7	CASSPRTGEPYEQYF
TRBV6-5	TRBJ2-4	CATAGGPESKNIQYF
TRBV6-2/TRBV6-3	TRBJ2-3	CASSLYRGGPDTQYF
TRBV29-1	TRBJ1-1	CSVEDQDRGFAEAFF
TRBV2	TRBJ2-5	CASNPGRGGAETQYF
TRBV6-2/TRBV6-3	TRBJ2-7	CASSYSAGGSYEQYF
TRBV12-3/TRBV12-4	TRBJ2-3	CASRKGEDTQYF
TRBV6-1	TRBJ2-1	CAALGFAVYNEQFF
TRBV11-1	TRBJ1-1	CASSLALPNTEAFF
TRBV6-5	TRBJ1-1	CASSYAGREAFF
TRBV7-9	TRBJ2-1	CASSLVGGEIYNEQFF